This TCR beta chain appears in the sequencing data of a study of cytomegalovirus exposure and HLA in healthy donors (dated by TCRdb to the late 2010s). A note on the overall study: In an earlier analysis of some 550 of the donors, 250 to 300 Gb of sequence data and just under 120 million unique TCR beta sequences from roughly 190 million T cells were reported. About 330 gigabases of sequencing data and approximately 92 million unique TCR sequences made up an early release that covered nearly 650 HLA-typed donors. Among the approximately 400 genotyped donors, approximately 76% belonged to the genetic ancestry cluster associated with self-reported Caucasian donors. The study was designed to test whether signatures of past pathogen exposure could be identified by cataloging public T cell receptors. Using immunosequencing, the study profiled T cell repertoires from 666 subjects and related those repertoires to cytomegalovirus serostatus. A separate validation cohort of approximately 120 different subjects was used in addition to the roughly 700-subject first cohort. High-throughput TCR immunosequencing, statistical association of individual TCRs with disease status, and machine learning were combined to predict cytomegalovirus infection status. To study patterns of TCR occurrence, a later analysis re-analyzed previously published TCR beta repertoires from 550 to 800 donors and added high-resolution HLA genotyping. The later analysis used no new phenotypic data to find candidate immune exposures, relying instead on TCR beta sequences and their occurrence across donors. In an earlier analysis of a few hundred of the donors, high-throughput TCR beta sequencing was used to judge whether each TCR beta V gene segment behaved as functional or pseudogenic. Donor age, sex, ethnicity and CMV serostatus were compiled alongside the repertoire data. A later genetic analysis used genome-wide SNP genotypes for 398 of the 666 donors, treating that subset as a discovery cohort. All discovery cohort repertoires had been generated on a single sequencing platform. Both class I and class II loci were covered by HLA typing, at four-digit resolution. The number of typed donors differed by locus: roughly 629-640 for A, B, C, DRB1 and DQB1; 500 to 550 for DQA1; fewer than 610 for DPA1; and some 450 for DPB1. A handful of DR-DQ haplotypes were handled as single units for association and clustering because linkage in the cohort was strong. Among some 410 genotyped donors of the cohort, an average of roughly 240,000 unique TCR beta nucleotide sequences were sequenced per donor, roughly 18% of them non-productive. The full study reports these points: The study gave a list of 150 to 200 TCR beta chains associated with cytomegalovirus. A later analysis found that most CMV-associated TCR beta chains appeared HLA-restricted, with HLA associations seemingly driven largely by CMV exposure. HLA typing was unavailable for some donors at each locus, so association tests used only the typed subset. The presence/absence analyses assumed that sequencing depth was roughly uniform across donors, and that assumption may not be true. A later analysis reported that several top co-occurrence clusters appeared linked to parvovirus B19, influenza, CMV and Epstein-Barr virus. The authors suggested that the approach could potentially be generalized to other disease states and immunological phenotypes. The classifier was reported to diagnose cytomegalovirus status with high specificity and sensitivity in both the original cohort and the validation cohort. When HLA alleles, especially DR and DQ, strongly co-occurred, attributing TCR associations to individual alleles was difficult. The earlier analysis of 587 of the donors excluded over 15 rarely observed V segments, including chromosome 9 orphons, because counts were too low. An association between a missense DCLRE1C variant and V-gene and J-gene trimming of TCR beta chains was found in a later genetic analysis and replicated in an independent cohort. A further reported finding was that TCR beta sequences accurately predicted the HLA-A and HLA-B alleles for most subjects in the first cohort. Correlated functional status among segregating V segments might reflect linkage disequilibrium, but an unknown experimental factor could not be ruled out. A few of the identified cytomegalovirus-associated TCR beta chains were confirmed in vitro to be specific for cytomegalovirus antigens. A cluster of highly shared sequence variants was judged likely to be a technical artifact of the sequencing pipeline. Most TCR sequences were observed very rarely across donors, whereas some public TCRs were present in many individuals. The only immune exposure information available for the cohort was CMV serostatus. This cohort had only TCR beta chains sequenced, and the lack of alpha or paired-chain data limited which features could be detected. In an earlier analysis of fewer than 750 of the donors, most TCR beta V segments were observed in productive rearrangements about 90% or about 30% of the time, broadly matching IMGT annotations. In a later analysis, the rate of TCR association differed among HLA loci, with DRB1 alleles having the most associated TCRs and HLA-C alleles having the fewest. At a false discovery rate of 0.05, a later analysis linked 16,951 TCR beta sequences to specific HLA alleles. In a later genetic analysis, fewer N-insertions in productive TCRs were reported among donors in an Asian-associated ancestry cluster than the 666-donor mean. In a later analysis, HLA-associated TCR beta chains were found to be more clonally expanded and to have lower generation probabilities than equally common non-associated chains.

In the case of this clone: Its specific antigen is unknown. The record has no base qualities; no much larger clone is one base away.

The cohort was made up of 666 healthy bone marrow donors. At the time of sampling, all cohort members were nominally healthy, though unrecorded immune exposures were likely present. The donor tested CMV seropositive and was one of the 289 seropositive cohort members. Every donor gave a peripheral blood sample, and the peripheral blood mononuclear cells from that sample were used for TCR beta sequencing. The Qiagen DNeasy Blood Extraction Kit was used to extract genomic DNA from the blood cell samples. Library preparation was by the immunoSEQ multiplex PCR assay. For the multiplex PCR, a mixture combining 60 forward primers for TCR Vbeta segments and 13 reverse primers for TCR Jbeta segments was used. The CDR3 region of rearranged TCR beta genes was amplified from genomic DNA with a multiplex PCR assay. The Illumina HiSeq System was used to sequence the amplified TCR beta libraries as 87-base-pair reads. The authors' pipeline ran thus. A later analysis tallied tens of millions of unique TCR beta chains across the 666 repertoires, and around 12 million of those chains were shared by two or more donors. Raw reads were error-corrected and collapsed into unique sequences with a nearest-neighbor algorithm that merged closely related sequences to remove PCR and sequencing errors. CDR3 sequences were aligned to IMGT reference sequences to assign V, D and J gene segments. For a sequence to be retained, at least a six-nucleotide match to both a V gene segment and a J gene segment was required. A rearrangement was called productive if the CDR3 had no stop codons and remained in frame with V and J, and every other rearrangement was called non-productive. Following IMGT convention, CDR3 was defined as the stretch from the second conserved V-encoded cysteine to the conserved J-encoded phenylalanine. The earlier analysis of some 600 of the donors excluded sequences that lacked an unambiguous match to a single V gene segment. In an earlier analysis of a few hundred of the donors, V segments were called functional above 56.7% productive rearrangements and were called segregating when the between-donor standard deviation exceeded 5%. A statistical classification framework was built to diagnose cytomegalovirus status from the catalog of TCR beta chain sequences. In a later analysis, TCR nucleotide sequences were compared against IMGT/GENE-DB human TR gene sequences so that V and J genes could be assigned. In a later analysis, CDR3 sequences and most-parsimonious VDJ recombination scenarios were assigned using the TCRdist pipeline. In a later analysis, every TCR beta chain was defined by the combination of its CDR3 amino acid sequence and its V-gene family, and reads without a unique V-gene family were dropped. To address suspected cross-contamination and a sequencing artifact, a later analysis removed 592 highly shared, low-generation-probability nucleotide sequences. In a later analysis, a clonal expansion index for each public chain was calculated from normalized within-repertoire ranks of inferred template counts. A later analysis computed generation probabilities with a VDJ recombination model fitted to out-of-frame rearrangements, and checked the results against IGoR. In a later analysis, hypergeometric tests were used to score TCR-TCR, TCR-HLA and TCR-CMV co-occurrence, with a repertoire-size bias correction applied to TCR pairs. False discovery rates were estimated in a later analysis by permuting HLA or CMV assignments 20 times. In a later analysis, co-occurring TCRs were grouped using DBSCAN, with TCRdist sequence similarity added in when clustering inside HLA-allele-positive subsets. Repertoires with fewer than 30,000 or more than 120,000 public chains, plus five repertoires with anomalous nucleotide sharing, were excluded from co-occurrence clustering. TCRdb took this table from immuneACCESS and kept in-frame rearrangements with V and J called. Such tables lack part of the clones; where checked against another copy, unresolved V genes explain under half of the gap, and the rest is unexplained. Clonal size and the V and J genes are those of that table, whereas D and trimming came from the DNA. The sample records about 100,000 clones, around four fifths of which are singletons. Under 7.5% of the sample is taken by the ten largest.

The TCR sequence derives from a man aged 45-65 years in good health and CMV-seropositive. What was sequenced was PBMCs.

The CDR3 protein: CASREQGDSYEQYF. The sequence in DNA is TGTGCCAGCAGAGAACAGGGGGATTCCTACGAGCAGTACTTC. The rearranged chain carries TRBV6-5 and TRBJ2-7, with 8 bases in between that match TRBD1. Compared with germline, V lacks 6 bases and J lacks 1 base; bases without a gene match: 5. The germline V gene encodes CDR1 MNHEY and CDR2 SVGAGI. Its CDR3 holds 14 amino acids, cysteine through phenylalanine. The read is trimmed to its CDR3 DNA, 42 bases read in frame from base 1.